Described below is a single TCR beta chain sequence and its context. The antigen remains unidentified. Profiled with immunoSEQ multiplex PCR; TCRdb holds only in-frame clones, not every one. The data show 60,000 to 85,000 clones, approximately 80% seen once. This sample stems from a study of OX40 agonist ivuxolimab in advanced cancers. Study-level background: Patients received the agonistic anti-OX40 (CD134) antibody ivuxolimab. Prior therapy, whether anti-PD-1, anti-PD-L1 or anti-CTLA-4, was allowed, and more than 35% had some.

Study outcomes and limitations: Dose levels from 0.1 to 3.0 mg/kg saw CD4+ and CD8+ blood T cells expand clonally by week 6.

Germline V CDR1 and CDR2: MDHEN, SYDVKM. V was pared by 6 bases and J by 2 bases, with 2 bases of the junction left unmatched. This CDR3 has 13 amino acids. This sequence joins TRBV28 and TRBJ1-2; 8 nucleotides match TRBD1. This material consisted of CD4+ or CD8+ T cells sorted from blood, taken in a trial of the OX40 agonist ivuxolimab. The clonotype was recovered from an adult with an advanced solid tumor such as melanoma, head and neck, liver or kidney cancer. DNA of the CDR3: TGTGCCAGCAGGACAGGGGTAAACTATGGCTACACCTTC. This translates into CASRTGVNYGYTF.